The clone carrying this T cell receptor (beta chain) was seen a few times. Its target is unknown. In TCRdb, the 5' RACE reads were re-called with MiXCR into one record per CDR3 protein. The data contain fewer than 650,000 distinct CDR3 sequences, more than 9.5% of them singletons. This entry comes from a study of CD8 T cells in ankylosing spondylitis. Study-wide results and limits: Typical of ankylosing spondylitis blood, it appeared, was a TCR beta motif of several highly homologous variants.

The source is a male donor with ankylosing spondylitis. Input material: blood, either unsorted or a sorted T cell fraction (not recorded which).

The CDR3: CASSYVWGQGNQPQHF. The CDR3 DNA is TGTGCCAGCAGTTACGTTTGGGGACAGGGTAATCAGCCCCAGCATTTT. The chain has TRBV6-2 or TRBV6-3 and TRBJ1-5, with 9 bases lining up with TRBD1. The junction had 6 bases not matched to a gene; V was cut back by 2 bases and J by 4 bases. CDR3 length: 16 amino acids. Germline values: CDR1 MNHEY, CDR2 SVGEGT.